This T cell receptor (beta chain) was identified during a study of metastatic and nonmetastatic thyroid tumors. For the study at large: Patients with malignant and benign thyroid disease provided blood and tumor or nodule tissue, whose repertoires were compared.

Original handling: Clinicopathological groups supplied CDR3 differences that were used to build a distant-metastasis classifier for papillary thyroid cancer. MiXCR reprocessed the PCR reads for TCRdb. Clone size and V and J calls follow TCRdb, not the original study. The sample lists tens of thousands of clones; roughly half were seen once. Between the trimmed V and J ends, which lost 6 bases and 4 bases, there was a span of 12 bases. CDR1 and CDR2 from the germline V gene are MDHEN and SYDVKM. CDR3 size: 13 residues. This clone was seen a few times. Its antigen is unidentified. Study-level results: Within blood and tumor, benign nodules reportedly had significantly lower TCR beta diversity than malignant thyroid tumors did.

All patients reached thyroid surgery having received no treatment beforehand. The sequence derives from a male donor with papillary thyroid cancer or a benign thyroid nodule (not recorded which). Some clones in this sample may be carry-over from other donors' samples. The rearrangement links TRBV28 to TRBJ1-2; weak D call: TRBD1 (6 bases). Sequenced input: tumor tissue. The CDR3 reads CASRMTGFYGYTF. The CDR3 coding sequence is TGTGCCAGCAGAATGACAGGCTTCTATGGCTACACCTTC.